This T cell receptor beta chain was captured by sequencing in a study of T-cell memory formation after mild COVID-19. TCRdb passed the 5' RACE reads through MiXCR, listing each CDR3 protein once. The sample records approximately 60,000 distinct CDR3 sequences, more than 9% being singletons. In germline, CDR1 is MNHEY, CDR2 SVGAGI. V dropped 4 bases and J dropped 12; count of bases not matched to a gene: 8. The CDR3 is 13 amino acids. The table lists this clonotype with a few counts. The V gene is TRBV6-5, the J gene TRBJ1-5, with 8 bases aligning to TRBD1. The source of this sequence is a young man who had mild COVID-19 (a few samples of this study predate the infection). Cell type and time point are not known. Sequencing input: PBMCs or a T cell subset sorted from them (not recorded which). Written as DNA, the CDR3 is TGTGCCAGCAGTTCAGCCGGGACAGGACTCCAGCATTTT. The encoded protein is CASSSAGTGLQHF.